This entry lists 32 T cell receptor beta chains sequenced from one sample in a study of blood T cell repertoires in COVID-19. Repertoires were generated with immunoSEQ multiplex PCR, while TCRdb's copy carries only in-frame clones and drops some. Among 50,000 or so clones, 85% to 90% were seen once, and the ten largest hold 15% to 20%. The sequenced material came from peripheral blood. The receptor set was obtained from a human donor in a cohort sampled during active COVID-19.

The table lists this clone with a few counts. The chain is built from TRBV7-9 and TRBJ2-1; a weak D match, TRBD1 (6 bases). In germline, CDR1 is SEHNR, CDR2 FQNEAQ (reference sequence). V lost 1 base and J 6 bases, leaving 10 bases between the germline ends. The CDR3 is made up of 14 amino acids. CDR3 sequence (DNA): TGTGCCAGCAGCTTAGAGGGGGTCTTCAATGAGCAGTTCTTC. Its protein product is CASSLEGVFNEQFF.

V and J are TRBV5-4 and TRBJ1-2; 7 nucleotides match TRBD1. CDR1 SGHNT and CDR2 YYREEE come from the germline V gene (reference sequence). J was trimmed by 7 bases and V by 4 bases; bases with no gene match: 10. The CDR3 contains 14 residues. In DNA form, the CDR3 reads TGTGCCAGCAGCGCAAGAGACAGGGATGCTGGCTACACCTTC. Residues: CASSARDRDAGYTF.

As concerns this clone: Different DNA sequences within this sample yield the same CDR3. CDR3 region: CPTSLPGTRGGGTDTQYF. CDR3 nucleotide sequence: TGTCCCACCAGCTTACCGGGGACTCGCGGGGGGGGCACAGATACGCAGTATTTT. V and J are TRBV13 and TRBJ2-3; 9 bases fit TRBD2. Germline CDR1 PRHDT, CDR2 FYEKMQ (reference sequence). This CDR3 comprises 18 residues. The entire variable domain, with the rest obtained from reference TRBV13 and TRBJ2-3, is as follows: AAGVIQSPRHLIKEKRETATLKCYPIPRHDTVYWYQQGPGQDPQFLISFYEKMQSDKGSIPDRFSAQQFSDYHSELNMSSLELGDSALYFCPTSLPGTRGGGTDTQYFGPGTRLTVL.

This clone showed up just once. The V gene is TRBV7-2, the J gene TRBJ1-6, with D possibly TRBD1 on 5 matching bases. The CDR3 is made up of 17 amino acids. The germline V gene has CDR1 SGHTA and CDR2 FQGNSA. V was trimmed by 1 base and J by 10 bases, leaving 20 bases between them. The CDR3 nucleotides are TGTGCCAGCAGCTTAGGGGGAGGCGGGACTTCTTCATCACCCCTCCACTTT. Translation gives CASSLGGGGTSSSPLHF.

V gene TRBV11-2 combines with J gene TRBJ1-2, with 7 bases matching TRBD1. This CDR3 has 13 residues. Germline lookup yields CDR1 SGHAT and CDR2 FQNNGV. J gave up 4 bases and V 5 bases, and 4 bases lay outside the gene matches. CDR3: CASSPGQRYGYTF. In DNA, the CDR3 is TGTGCCAGCAGCCCGGGACAGCGCTATGGCTACACCTTC.

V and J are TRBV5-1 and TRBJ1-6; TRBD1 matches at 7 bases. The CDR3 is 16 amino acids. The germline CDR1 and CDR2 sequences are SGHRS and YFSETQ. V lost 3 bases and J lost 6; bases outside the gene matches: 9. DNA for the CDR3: TGCGCCAGCAGCTCTACAGGGGTCTGGGGTAATTCACCCCTCCACTTT. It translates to CASSSTGVWGNSPLHF.

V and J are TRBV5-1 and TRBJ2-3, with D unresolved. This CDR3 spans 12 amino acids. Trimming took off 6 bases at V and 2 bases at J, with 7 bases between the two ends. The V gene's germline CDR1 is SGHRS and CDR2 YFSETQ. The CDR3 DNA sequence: TGCGCCAGCAAGACAACCACAGATACGCAGTATTTT. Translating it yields CASKTTTDTQYF.

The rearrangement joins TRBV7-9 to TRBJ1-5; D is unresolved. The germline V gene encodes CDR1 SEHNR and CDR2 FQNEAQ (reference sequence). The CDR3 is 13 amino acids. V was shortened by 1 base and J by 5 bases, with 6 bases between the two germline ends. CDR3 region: CASSLGGDQPQHF. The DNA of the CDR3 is TGTGCCAGCAGCTTAGGGGGAGATCAGCCCCAGCATTTT.

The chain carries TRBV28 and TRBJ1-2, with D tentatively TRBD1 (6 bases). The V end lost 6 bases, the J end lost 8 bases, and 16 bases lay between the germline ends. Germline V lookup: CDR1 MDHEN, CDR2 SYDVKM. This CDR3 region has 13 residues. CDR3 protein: CASRGTPREGYTF. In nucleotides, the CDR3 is TGTGCCAGCAGGGGGACACCGAGGGAGGGCTACACCTTC.

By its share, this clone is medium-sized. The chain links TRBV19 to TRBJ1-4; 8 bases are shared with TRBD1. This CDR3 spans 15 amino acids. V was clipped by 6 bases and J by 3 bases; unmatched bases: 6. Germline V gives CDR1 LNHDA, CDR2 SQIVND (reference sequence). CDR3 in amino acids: CASRFGQGPNEKLFF. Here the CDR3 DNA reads TGTGCCAGTAGGTTCGGACAGGGACCTAATGAAAAACTGTTTTTT.

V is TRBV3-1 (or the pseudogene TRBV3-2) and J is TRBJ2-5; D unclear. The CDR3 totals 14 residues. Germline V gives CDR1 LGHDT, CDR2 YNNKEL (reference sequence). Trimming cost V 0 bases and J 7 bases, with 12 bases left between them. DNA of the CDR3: TGTGCCAGCAGCCAAGATTGGGCCTCCGGGACCCAGTACTTC. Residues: CASSQDWASGTQYF.

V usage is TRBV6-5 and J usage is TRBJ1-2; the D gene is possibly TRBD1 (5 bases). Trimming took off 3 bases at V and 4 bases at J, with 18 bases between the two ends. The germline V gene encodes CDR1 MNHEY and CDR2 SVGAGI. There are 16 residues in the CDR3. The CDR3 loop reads CASSYVTTASVYGYTF. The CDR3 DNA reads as TGTGCCAGCAGTTATGTAACGACAGCCTCCGTCTATGGCTACACCTTC.

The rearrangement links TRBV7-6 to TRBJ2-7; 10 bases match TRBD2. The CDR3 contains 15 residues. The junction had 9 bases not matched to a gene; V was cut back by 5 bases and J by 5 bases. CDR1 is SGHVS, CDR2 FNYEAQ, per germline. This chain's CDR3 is CASSVTGTSDNEQYF. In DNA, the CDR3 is TGTGCCAGCAGCGTTACCGGGACTAGCGATAACGAGCAGTACTTC. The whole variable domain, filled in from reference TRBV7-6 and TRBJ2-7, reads GAGVSQSPRYKVTKRGQDVALRCDPISGHVSLYWYRQALGQGPEFLTYFNYEAQQDKSGLPNDRFSAERPEGSISTLTIQRTEQRDSAMYRCASSVTGTSDNEQYFGPGTRLTVT.

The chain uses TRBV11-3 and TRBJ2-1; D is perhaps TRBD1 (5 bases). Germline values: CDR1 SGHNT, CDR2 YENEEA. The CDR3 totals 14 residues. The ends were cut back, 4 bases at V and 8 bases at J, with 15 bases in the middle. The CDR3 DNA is TGTGCCAGCAGCTCGGACACTCTAGGGCATGAGCAGTTCTTC. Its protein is CASSSDTLGHEQFF. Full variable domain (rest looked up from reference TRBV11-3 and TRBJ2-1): EAGVVQSPRYKIIEKKQPVAFWCNPISGHNTLYWYLQNLGQGPELLIRYENEEAVDDSQLPKDRFSAERLKGVDSTLKIQPAELGDSAVYLCASSSDTLGHEQFFGPGTRLTVL.

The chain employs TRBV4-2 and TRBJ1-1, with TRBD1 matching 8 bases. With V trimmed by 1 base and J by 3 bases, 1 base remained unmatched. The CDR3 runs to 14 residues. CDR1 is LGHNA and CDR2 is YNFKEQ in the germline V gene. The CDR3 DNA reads TGTGCCAGCAGCCAAGGACAGGGGTACACTGAAGCTTTCTTT. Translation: CASSQGQGYTEAFF.

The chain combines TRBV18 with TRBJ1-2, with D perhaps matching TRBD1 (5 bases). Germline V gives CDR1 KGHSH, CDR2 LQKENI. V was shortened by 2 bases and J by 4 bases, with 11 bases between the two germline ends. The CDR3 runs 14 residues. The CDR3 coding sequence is TGTGCCAGCTCACCAGGCGGGGGGACCTATGGCTACACCTTC. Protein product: CASSPGGGTYGYTF.

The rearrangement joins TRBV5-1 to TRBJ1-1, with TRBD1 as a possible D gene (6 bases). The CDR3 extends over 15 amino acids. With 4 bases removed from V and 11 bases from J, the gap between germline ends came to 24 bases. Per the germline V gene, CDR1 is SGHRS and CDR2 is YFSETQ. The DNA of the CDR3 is TGCGCCAGCAGCCCGGACCCTGCGGGGGGCGCGGAGGCTTTCTTT. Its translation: CASSPDPAGGAEAFF.

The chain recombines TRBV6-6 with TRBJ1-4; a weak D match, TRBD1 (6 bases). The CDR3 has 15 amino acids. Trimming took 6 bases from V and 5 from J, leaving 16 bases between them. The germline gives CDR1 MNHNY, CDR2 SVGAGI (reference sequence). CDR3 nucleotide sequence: TGTGCCAGCAGCTCGACCGGGACAATGAATGAAAAACTGTTTTTT. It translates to CASSSTGTMNEKLFF.

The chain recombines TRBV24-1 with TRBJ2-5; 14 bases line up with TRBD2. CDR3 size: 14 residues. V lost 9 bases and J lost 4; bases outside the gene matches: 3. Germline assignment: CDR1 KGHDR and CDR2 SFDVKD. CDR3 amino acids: CATGGTSGGETQYF. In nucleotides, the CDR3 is TGTGCCACCGGCGGGACTAGCGGGGGAGAGACCCAGTACTTC.

Written as DNA, the CDR3 is TGTGCCAGCTCACCGACACAGAATTCCCGGTGGGGCTACACCTTC. As protein: CASSPTQNSRWGYTF. The chain combines TRBV18 with TRBJ1-2; no definite D call. The CDR3 is 15 amino acids. The germline V and J ends were trimmed by 3 bases and 8 bases, with 19 bases remaining between them. Germline loops: CDR1 KGHSH, CDR2 LQKENI.

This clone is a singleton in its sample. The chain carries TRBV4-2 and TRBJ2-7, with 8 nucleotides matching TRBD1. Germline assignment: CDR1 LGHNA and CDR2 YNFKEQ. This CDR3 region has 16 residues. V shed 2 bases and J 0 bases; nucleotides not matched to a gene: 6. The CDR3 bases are TGTGCCAGCAGCCAACCCCCCGGACAGGGCTCCTACGAGCAGTACTTC. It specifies CASSQPPGQGSYEQYF.

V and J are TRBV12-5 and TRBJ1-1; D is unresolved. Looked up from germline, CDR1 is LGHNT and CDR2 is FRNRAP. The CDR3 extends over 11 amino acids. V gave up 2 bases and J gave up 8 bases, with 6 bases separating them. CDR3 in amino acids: CASGLNLEAFF. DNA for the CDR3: TGTGCTAGTGGTTTGAACTTAGAAGCTTTCTTT.

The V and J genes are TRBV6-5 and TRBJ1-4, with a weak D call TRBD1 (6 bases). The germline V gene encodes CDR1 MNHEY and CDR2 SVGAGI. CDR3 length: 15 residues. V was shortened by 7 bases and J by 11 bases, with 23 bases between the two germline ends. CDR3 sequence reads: CASKESTGSALKLFF. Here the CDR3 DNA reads TGTGCCAGCAAGGAGAGCACAGGGTCGGCCTTGAAACTGTTTTTT.

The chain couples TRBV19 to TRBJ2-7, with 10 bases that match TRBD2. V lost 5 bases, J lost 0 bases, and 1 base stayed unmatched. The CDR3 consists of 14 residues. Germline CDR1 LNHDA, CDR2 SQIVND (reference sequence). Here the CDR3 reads CASSASGGSYEQYF. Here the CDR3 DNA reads TGTGCCAGTAGTGCTAGCGGGGGCTCCTACGAGCAGTACTTC.

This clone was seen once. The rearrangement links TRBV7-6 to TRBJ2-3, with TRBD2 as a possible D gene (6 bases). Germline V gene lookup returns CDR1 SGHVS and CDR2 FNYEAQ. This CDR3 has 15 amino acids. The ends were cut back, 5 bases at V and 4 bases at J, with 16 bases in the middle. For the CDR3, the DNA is TGTGCCAGCAGCCTAAGGGCGGGGTACGCAGATACGCAGTATTTT. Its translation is CASSLRAGYADTQYF.

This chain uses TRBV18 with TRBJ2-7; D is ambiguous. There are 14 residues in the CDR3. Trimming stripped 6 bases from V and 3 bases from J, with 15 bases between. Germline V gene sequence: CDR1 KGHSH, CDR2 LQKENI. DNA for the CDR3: TGTGCCAGCTCGATTTCCGGGTCTGTCTACGAGCAGTACTTC. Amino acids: CASSISGSVYEQYF.

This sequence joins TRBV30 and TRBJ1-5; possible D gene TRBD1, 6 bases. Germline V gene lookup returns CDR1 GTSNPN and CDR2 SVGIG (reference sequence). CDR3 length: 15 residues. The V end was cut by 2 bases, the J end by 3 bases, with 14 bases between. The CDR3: CAWSSGGTINQPQHF. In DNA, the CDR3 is TGTGCCTGGAGTTCGGGTGGGACAATCAATCAGCCCCAGCATTTT. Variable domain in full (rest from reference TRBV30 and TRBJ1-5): SQTIHQWPATLVQPVGSPLSLECTVEGTSNPNLYWYRQAAGRGLQLLFYSVGIGQISSEVPQNLSASRPQDRQFILSSKKLLLSDSGFYLCAWSSGGTINQPQHFGDGTRLSIL.

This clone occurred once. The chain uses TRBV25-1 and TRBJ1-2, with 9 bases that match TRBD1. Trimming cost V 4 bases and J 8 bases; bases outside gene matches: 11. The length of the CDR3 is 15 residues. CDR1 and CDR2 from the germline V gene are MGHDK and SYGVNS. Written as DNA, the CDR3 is TGTGCCAGCAGTGCCGACAGGGGGGAATCCCTCGGCTACACCTTC. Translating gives CASSADRGESLGYTF.

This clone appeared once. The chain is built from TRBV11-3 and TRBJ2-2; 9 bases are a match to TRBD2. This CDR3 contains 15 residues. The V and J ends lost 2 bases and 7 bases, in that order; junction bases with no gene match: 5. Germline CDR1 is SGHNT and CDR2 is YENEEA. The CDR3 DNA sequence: TGTGCCAGCAGCTTAAGCGGGGGGACGGGCGGGGAGCTGTTTTTT. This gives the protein CASSLSGGTGGELFF.

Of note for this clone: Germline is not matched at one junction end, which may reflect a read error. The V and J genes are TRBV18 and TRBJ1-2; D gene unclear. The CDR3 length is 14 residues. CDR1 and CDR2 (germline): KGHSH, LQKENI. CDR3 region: CASAPLARHYGYTF. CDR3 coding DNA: TGTGCCAGCGCACCGCTGGCGAGGCACTATGGCTACACCTTC.

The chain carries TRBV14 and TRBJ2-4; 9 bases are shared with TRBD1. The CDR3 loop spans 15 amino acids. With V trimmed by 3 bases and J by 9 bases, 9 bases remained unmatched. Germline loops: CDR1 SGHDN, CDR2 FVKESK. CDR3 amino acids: CASSHGQGLGGIQYF. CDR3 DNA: TGTGCCAGCAGCCACGGACAGGGGTTGGGGGGCATTCAGTACTTC.

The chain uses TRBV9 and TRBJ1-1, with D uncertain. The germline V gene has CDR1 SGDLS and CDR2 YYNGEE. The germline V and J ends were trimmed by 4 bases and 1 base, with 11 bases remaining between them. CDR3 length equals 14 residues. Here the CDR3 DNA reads TGTGCCAGCAGCTCCCGAGTTGGGAACACTGAAGCTTTCTTT. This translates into CASSSRVGNTEAFF. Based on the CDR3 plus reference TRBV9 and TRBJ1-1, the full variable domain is DSGVTQTPKHLITATGQRVTLRCSPRSGDLSVYWYQQSLDQGLQFLIQYYNGEERAKGNILERFSAQQFPDLHSELNLSSLELGDSALYFCASSSRVGNTEAFFGQGTRLTVV.